The clone carrying this T cell receptor beta chain came up many times. This sample was included in a study of human T cells and chemical hapten exposure. Each CDR3 protein gets one entry after TCRdb re-called the RACE reads with MiXCR. The sample lists tens of thousands of distinct CDR3 sequences, 8% to 10% occurring once. Time point of the sample: pre-sensitization, week 0. The treatment is: therapeutic diphenylcyclopropenone sensitization with weekly scalp DPC. CDR3 length: 15 amino acids. Germline V gene data show CDR1 as ENHRY and CDR2 as SYGVKD. With 6 bases removed from V and 2 bases from J, the gap between germline ends came to 16 bases.

The TCR was taken from a woman in her forties with alopecia areata. Some clones in this sample may be carry-over from other donors' samples. The source was whole blood, collected in connection with sensitization to the hapten diphenylcyclopropenone (DPC). The chain recombines TRBV10-3 with TRBJ2-5; a possible D gene is TRBD2 (5 bases). This CDR3 is CAIRSQEGRQETQYF. For the CDR3, the DNA is TGTGCCATCAGGTCCCAAGAGGGTAGACAAGAGACCCAGTACTTC.